This T cell receptor (beta chain) was recovered during a study of T cells in Graves' hyperthyroidism and ophthalmopathy. Study-wide results and caveats: Patients with ophthalmopathy were separated from those with stable hyperthyroidism by a 13 V-J model.

Patients counted as stable if ophthalmopathy did not develop within 18 months. This clonotype appeared many times. Antigen: not known. Germline CDR1 is LGHNA and CDR2 is YSLEER. The V end was cut by 0 bases, the J end by 3 bases, with 6 bases between. CDR3 length: 13 residues. It was RNA transcripts that yielded the amplified TCR beta CDR3 regions. A set of HTBI primers served as the primers for a first-round RT-PCR of the TCR CDR3. A single record per CDR3 protein comes from TCRdb applying MiXCR to the multiplex PCR reads. The sample yields almost 600,000 distinct CDR3 sequences, about half seen once. The sample comprised peripheral blood or thyroid tissue (not recorded which). This sequence originates from a young woman with Graves' hyperthyroidism. V is TRBV4-3 and J is TRBJ2-7; no firm D call. CDR3 DNA: TGCGCCAGCAGCCAAGATAGACTCTACGAGCAGTACTTC. This encodes CASSQDRLYEQYF.